Detailed here is one TCR beta chain. Which antigen it targets is not known. The record has no base qualities; no much larger clone is one base away. This sample was taken from a study of identical twins (dated by TCRdb to 2015 to 2016). Turning to the overall study: To test whether fetal clonotypes persist, this study deep-sequenced TCR alpha and beta repertoires from monozygotic twins, from unrelated adults of various ages, and from cord blood. Replicate twin experiments were performed at different times using different library preparation protocols to rule out contamination. Overall study results and their limits: A weaker excess of twin sharing was found in beta out-of-frame sequences because the signal-to-noise ratio was lowered by fewer shared sequences. In monozygotic twins, recombination models systematically underestimated out-of-frame TCR alpha sharing, but the models matched the sharing seen between unrelated individuals. Because the same donors could not be followed over many years, conclusions were based on cross-sectional statistical analysis. Invariant T cells such as MAIT and iNKT could partly confound zero-insertion analyses, although diverse VJ usage argued against such confounding for most clonotypes. Compared with coincidental sharing between unrelated individuals, an excess of low generation-probability sequences was observed among out-of-frame TCR alpha sequences shared between twins. Abundant cord blood beta clonotypes had fewer insertions, young adult naive repertoires showed a similar but weaker trend, and memory repertoires showed no such trend.

Libraries were made using 5' RACE. Sequenced using an Illumina HiSeq 2000. Template switching introduced a universal primer binding site; the final cDNA contained a unique molecular identifier, enabling accurate counting of TCR cDNA molecules. First-strand cDNA for TCR alpha and beta chains was synthesized from specific primers in the conserved constant-segment region. To control for contamination, every cDNA library was double barcoded, receiving both a SMART-Mk sample barcode and Illumina barcodes. TruSeq adapter sequences and Illumina sample barcodes were added in two successive PCR steps. The TCR alpha and beta cDNA libraries were sequenced on the Illumina HiSeq platform using custom primers. As for how the authors treated the data: Unique molecular identifiers were extracted from raw reads with MiGEC, and CDR3 positions were determined with MiXCR. For each individual, recombination models were inferred using an EM algorithm with the repgenHMM and IGoR tools. Shared clonotype analysis was performed with the tcR package in R, normalizing sharing by the product of cloneset sizes. To study raw recombination without the effects of thymic and clonal selection, out-of-frame nonproductive sequences were analyzed. TCRdb took the public reads, trimmed them with fastp at Q25, ran MiXCR for clone calling and kept in-frame beta chains. A single entry per CDR3 protein holds the most common genes and DNA from its merged rows. TCRdb's processing, not the authors' own work, is the source of the V and J calls. The sample table shows approximately 670,000 distinct CDR3 sequences, and around 6.1% are seen once. In total, the top ten clones hold about 2% of the sample.

Every donor in the study was a healthy Caucasian. Three unrelated non-twin adults were also sequenced: a male aged 18 to 30, a male aged 50 to 59 and a female aged 50 to 59. Miltenyi CD45RO+ enrichment and human naive T-cell isolation kits were used to isolate memory (CD45RO+) and naive T cells from PBMC. Looking up the germline V gene yields CDR1 LGHNA and CDR2 YNFKEQ. The CDR3, cysteine through phenylalanine, is 15 amino acids long. The read is trimmed to its CDR3 DNA, 45 bases read in frame from base 1. Clipping removes 3 bases from V and 4 bases from J, with 6 as the unmatched junction base count.

The TCR was taken from a man younger than 35 in good health. The chain joins TRBV4-2 to TRBJ1-1, and 9 junction bases match TRBD1. Sequencing was carried out using naive T cells sorted from blood. The cell subset or site label, read with the paper, signifies: cells isolated with a human naive T-cell isolation kit. The bases are TGTGCCAGCAGCCAGGTGGCGGACAGGGGCACTGAAGCTTTCTTT. It codes for CASSQVADRGTEAFF.